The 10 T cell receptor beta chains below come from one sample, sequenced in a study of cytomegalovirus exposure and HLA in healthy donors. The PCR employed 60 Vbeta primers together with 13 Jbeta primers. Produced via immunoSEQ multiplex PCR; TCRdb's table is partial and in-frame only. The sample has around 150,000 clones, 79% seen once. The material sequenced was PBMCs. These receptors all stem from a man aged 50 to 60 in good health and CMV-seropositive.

For the CDR3, the DNA is TGTGCCAGCAGTTCTGTCCGGCAAGAGACCCAGTACTTC. Protein sequence: CASSSVRQETQYF. The chain links TRBV6-6 to TRBJ2-5; D is uncertain. The CDR3 runs to 13 residues. V dropped 4 bases and J dropped 2 bases, with 8 bases sitting between them. Germline V gene data show CDR1 as MNHNY and CDR2 as SVGAGI (reference sequence).

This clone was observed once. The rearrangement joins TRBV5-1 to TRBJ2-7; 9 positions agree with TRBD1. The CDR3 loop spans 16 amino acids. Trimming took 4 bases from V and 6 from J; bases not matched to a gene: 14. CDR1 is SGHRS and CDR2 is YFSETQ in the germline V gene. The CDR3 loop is CASSRDPGQGRREQYF. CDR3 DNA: TGCGCCAGCAGCCGGGATCCGGGACAGGGAAGGCGCGAGCAGTACTTC.

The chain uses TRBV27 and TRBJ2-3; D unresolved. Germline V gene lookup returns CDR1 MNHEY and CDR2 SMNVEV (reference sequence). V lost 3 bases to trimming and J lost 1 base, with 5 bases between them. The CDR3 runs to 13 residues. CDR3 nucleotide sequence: TGTGCCAGCAGTTTTTCTCGCACAGATACGCAGTATTTT. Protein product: CASSFSRTDTQYF.

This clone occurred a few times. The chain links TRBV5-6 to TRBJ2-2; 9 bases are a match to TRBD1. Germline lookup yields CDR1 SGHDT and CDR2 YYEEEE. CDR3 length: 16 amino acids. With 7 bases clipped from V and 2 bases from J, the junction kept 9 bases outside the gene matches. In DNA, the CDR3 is TGTGCCAGCCGAACCGGGACAGGGTTTAACACCGGGGAGCTGTTTTTT. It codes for CASRTGTGFNTGELFF.

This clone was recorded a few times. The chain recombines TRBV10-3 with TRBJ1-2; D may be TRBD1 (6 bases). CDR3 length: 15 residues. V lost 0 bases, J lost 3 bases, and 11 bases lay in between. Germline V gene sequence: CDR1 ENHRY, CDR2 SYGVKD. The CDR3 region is CAISESTGIDYGYTF. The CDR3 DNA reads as TGTGCCATCAGTGAGTCAACAGGGATTGACTATGGCTACACCTTC.

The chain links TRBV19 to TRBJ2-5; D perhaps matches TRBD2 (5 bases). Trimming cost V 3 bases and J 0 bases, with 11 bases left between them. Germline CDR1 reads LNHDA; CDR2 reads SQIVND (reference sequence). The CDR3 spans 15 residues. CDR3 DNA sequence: TGTGCCAGTAGTATCGTGTCGGGGTACCAAGAGACCCAGTACTTC. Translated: CASSIVSGYQETQYF.

CDR3 protein: CASSHEPPRGRTSYEQYF. The CDR3 bases are TGCGCCAGCAGCCACGAGCCGCCGAGGGGGCGGACCTCCTACGAGCAGTACTTC. The chain joins TRBV4-1 to TRBJ2-7, with 7 bases fitting TRBD1. After removal of 3 bases from V and 0 bases from J, the junction contained 14 bases not matched to a gene. From germline, CDR1 is MGHRA and CDR2 YSYEKL. This CDR3 has 18 amino acids.

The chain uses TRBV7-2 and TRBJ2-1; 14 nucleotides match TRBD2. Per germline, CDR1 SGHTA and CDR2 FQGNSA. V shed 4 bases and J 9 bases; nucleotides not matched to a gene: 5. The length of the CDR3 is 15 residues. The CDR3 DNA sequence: TGTGCCAGCAGCTCCGGACTAGCGGGAGGCTTTGAGCAGTTCTTC. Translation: CASSSGLAGGFEQFF.

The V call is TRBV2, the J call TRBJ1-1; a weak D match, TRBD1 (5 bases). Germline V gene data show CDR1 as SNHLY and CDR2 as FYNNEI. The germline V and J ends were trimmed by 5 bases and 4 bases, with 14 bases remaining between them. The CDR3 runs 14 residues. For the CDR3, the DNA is TGTGCCAGCAGTCAAGAAACCGGGGGCACTGAAGCTTTCTTT. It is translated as CASSQETGGTEAFF.

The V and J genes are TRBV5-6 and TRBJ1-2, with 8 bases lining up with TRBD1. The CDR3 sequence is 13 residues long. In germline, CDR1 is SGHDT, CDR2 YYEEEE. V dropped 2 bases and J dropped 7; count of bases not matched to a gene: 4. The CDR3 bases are TGTGCCAGCAGCTTTGCAGGGGGCTCTGGCTACACCTTC. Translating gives CASSFAGGSGYTF.